A selection of T cell receptor beta chains follows, all from one sample in a study of T cell responses to AZD1222 COVID-19 vaccine. Assay: immunoSEQ multiplex PCR; the TCRdb copy retains only in-frame clones and omits some. The sample has around 94,000 clones, around 90% seen once. Sequencing used peripheral blood, obtained on day 0 of AZD1222 vaccination. The receptor source for this set is an adult in good health. Both conserved end residues are part of each CDR3. A D gene is named only where the DNA matches it firmly. A row's size may be missing; if present it is once, few, many or a size class.

clone size: -; V gene: TRBV14; D gene: -; J gene: TRBJ2-3; CDR3 protein: CASSEIRGTMGSDTQYF; CDR3 DNA: TGTGCCAGCAGCGAAATACGTGGCACCATGGGCTCAGATACGCAGTATTTT
clone size: once; V gene: TRBV28; D gene: -; J gene: TRBJ1-1; CDR3 protein: CASGAGTGTEAFF; CDR3 DNA: TGTGCCAGTGGGGCAGGGACGGGTACTGAAGCTTTCTTT
clone size: -; V gene: TRBV19; D gene: -; J gene: TRBJ2-7; CDR3 protein: CASSLDSTYEQYF; CDR3 DNA: TGTGCCAGTAGTCTGGACAGTACCTACGAGCAGTACTTC
clone size: -; V gene: TRBV28; D gene: -; J gene: TRBJ2-7; CDR3 protein: CASSPMDSFSYEQYF; CDR3 DNA: TGTGCCAGCAGTCCGATGGACAGCTTCTCCTACGAGCAGTACTTC
clone size: -; V gene: TRBV6-5; D gene: -; J gene: TRBJ1-1; CDR3 protein: CASRLRTEAFF; CDR3 DNA: TGTGCCAGCCGTCTGAGAACTGAAGCTTTCTTT
clone size: -; V gene: TRBV5-1; D gene: TRBD1; J gene: TRBJ2-3; CDR3 protein: CASSRPPGTGATDTQYF; CDR3 DNA: TGCGCCAGCAGCCGCCCGCCCGGGACAGGGGCGACAGATACGCAGTATTTT
clone size: -; V gene: TRBV4-1; D gene: -; J gene: TRBJ2-7; CDR3 protein: CASSLPEGDYEQYF; CDR3 DNA: TGCGCCAGCAGCCTACCGGAGGGGGACTACGAGCAGTACTTC
clone size: -; V gene: TRBV4-1; D gene: TRBD1; J gene: TRBJ1-2; CDR3 protein: CASSRTGVYGYTF; CDR3 DNA: TGCGCCAGCAGCCGCACAGGGGTCTATGGCTACACCTTC
clone size: -; V gene: TRBV7-9; D gene: TRBD1; J gene: TRBJ1-3; CDR3 protein: CASSGGDREEDTIYF; CDR3 DNA: TGTGCCAGCAGCGGCGGGGACAGGGAGGAGGACACCATATATTTT
clone size: -; V gene: TRBV19; D gene: TRBD1; J gene: TRBJ1-1; CDR3 protein: CASSFFDRVKTEAFF; CDR3 DNA: TGTGCCAGTAGTTTTTTTGACAGGGTGAAAACTGAAGCTTTCTTT
clone size: -; V gene: TRBV10-3; D gene: TRBD2; J gene: TRBJ2-2; CDR3 protein: CAISPGLAGGIGELFF; CDR3 DNA: TGTGCCATCAGTCCGGGACTAGCGGGGGGGATCGGGGAGCTGTTTTTT
clone size: -; V gene: TRBV3-1/TRBV3-2; D gene: -; J gene: TRBJ1-4; CDR3 protein: CASSHPGALNEKLFF; CDR3 DNA: TGTGCCAGCAGCCACCCAGGGGCTTTAAATGAAAAACTGTTTTTT
clone size: -; V gene: TRBV4-1; D gene: -; J gene: TRBJ1-6; CDR3 protein: CASSHPRDSNNSPLHF; CDR3 DNA: TGCGCCAGCAGCCACCCGCGGGACTCAAATAATTCACCCCTCCACTTT
clone size: -; V gene: TRBV21-1; D gene: -; J gene: TRBJ2-7; CDR3 protein: CASSKRAARGYEQYF; CDR3 DNA: TGTGCCAGCAGCAAAAGGGCGGCCCGGGGCTACGAGCAGTACTTC
clone size: -; V gene: TRBV19; D gene: -; J gene: TRBJ1-1; CDR3 protein: CASSIWTETEAFF; CDR3 DNA: TGTGCCAGTAGCATATGGACGGAGACTGAAGCTTTCTTT
clone size: -; V gene: TRBV19; D gene: TRBD1; J gene: TRBJ1-6; CDR3 protein: CASSRSRGLSSYNSPLHF; CDR3 DNA: TGTGCCAGTAGTAGGTCCAGGGGGCTGAGCTCCTATAATTCACCCCTCCACTTT
clone size: few; V gene: TRBV5-6; D gene: TRBD1; J gene: TRBJ1-5; CDR3 protein: CASSRGQGGGYSNQPQHF; CDR3 DNA: TGTGCCAGCAGCCGGGGACAGGGAGGGGGCTATAGCAATCAGCCCCAGCATTTT
clone size: -; V gene: TRBV13; D gene: TRBD1; J gene: TRBJ1-1; CDR3 protein: CASSSIPTGVTEAFF; CDR3 DNA: TGTGCCAGCAGCTCCATCCCTACAGGGGTCACTGAAGCTTTCTTT
clone size: -; V gene: TRBV23-1; D gene: TRBD1; J gene: TRBJ1-1; CDR3 protein: CASSQSSRPLGQLNTEAFF; CDR3 DNA: TGCGCCAGCAGTCAATCATCTCGCCCATTGGGACAGCTAAACACTGAAGCTTTCTTT
clone size: -; V gene: TRBV9; D gene: -; J gene: TRBJ2-1; CDR3 protein: CASSALGGATYNEQFF; CDR3 DNA: TGTGCCAGCAGCGCCCTAGGGGGGGCGACCTACAATGAGCAGTTCTTC
clone size: -; V gene: TRBV12-3/TRBV12-4; D gene: TRBD2; J gene: TRBJ2-7; CDR3 protein: CASSRGGEQYF; CDR3 DNA: TGTGCCAGCAGCCGCGGGGGAGAGCAGTACTTC
clone size: -; V gene: TRBV3-1/TRBV3-2; D gene: -; J gene: TRBJ2-5; CDR3 protein: CASSQGGDWETQYF; CDR3 DNA: TGTGCCAGCAGCCAAGGGGGGGATTGGGAGACCCAGTACTTC
clone size: -; V gene: TRBV5-6; D gene: -; J gene: TRBJ1-1; CDR3 protein: CASSLEGRVNTEAFF; CDR3 DNA: TGTGCCAGCAGCTTGGAAGGGCGTGTTAACACTGAAGCTTTCTTT
clone size: -; V gene: TRBV6-5; D gene: -; J gene: TRBJ1-3; CDR3 protein: CATIPLGGKGNTIYF; CDR3 DNA: TGTGCCACCATACCCTTGGGGGGGAAAGGAAACACCATATATTTT
clone size: -; V gene: TRBV3-1/TRBV3-2; D gene: -; J gene: TRBJ1-4; CDR3 protein: CASSQDHLGSWAGKLFF; CDR3 DNA: TGTGCCAGCAGCCAAGATCATTTAGGGAGTTGGGCAGGAAAACTGTTTTTT
clone size: few; V gene: TRBV7-2; D gene: TRBD1; J gene: TRBJ1-1; CDR3 protein: CASSPRGGQGEAFF; CDR3 DNA: TGTGCCAGCAGCCCCAGGGGGGGGCAAGGTGAAGCTTTCTTT
clone size: -; V gene: TRBV19; D gene: -; J gene: TRBJ1-1; CDR3 protein: CATRTGNTEAFF; CDR3 DNA: TGTGCCACCAGGACGGGGAACACTGAAGCTTTCTTT
clone size: once; V gene: TRBV6-5; D gene: -; J gene: TRBJ2-7; CDR3 protein: CASSYLGAGYEQYF; CDR3 DNA: TGTGCCAGCAGTTATTTGGGGGCGGGCTACGAGCAGTACTTC
clone size: -; V gene: TRBV15; D gene: -; J gene: TRBJ2-1; CDR3 protein: CATSRALGPNEQFF; CDR3 DNA: TGTGCCACCAGCAGGGCATTGGGGCCCAATGAGCAGTTCTTC
clone size: once; V gene: TRBV9; D gene: TRBD2; J gene: TRBJ2-7; CDR3 protein: CASSFGGAGYEQYF; CDR3 DNA: TGTGCCAGCAGCTTCGGGGGGGCCGGCTACGAGCAGTACTTC
clone size: -; V gene: TRBV6-6; D gene: -; J gene: TRBJ1-5; CDR3 protein: CASSYPVEPQHF; CDR3 DNA: TGTGCCAGCAGTTACCCGGTTGAGCCCCAGCATTTT
clone size: -; V gene: TRBV2; D gene: TRBD2; J gene: TRBJ2-7; CDR3 protein: CASSGGSGGAREQYF; CDR3 DNA: TGTGCCAGCAGTGGCGGGAGCGGGGGGGCTCGGGAGCAGTACTTC
clone size: -; V gene: TRBV21-1; D gene: -; J gene: TRBJ1-4; CDR3 protein: CASSKIRGRFEKLFF; CDR3 DNA: TGTGCCAGCAGCAAAATCAGGGGCAGGTTTGAAAAACTGTTTTTT
clone size: -; V gene: TRBV7-3; D gene: -; J gene: TRBJ1-1; CDR3 protein: CASRAGLNTEAFF; CDR3 DNA: TGTGCCAGCAGGGCGGGGTTGAACACTGAAGCTTTCTTT
clone size: -; V gene: TRBV9; D gene: -; J gene: TRBJ2-3; CDR3 protein: CASSVGGVSTDTQYF; CDR3 DNA: TGTGCCAGCAGCGTAGGAGGGGTTAGCACAGATACGCAGTATTTT
clone size: -; V gene: TRBV5-1; D gene: -; J gene: TRBJ1-2; CDR3 protein: CASSVGPVSYGYTF; CDR3 DNA: TGCGCCAGCAGCGTGGGACCCGTCTCCTATGGCTACACCTTC
clone size: few; V gene: TRBV7-2; D gene: -; J gene: TRBJ1-2; CDR3 protein: CASSQPKTGKRYGYTF; CDR3 DNA: TGTGCCAGCAGCCAACCCAAAACGGGCAAACGGTATGGCTACACCTTC
clone size: -; V gene: TRBV7-9; D gene: TRBD2; J gene: TRBJ2-4; CDR3 protein: CASSIRGGEAKNIQYF; CDR3 DNA: TGTGCCAGCAGCATCCGGGGGGGCGAAGCCAAAAACATTCAGTACTTC